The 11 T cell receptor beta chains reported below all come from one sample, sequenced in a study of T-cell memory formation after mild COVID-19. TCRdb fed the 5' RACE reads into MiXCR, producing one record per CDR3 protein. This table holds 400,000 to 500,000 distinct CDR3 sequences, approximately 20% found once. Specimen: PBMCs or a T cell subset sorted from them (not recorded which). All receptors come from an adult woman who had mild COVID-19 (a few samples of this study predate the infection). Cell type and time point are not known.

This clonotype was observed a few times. The CDR3 spells CASKMRQSSYNEQFF. CDR3 sequence (DNA): TGTGCCAGCAAGATGCGACAGAGCTCCTACAATGAGCAGTTCTTC. The chain recombines TRBV11-3 with TRBJ2-1; the D gene is possibly TRBD1 (5 bases). The CDR3 consists of 15 residues. Germline V gene sequence: CDR1 SGHNT, CDR2 YENEEA. Trimming took off 7 bases at V and 0 bases at J, with 13 bases between the two ends.

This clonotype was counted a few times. CDR3 DNA: TGTGCCAGCAGCTTAGATAGGGACAACATTCAGTACTTC. Residues: CASSLDRDNIQYF. The rearrangement links TRBV7-2 to TRBJ2-4, with D perhaps given as TRBD1 or TRBD2 (5 bases each). V lost 1 base, J lost 7 bases, and 8 bases lay in between. The CDR3 is 13 residues long. Germline loops: CDR1 SGHTA, CDR2 FQGNSA.

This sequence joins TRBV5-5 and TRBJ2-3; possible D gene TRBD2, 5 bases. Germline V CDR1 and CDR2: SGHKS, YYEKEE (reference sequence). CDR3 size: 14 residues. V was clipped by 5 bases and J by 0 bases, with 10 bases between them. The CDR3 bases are TGTGCCAGCAGGTCTAGCAGAAGCACAGATACGCAGTATTTT. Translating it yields CASRSSRSTDTQYF. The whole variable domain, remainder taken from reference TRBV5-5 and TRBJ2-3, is DAGVTQSPTHLIKTRGQQVTLRCSPISGHKSVSWYQQVLGQGPQFIFQYYEKEERGRGNFPDRFSARQFPNYSSELNVNALLLGDSALYLCASRSSRSTDTQYFGPGTRLTVL.

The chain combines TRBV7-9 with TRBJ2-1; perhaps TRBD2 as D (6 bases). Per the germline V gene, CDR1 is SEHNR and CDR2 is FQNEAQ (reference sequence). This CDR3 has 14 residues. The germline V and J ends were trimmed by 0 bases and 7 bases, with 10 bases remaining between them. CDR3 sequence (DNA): TGTGCCAGCAGCTTAGCGGGGAGGCTAAATGAGCAGTTCTTC. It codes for CASSLAGRLNEQFF.

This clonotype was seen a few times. The CDR3: CASSAGTAGGPYEQYF. CDR3 DNA sequence: TGTGCCAGCAGCGCGGGGACAGCGGGTGGGCCCTACGAGCAGTACTTC. The chain employs TRBV9 and TRBJ2-7, with D possibly TRBD1 on 7 matching bases. The CDR3 runs to 16 residues. CDR1 and CDR2 from the germline V gene are SGDLS and YYNGEE. Trimming stripped 3 bases from V and 2 bases from J, with 18 bases between.

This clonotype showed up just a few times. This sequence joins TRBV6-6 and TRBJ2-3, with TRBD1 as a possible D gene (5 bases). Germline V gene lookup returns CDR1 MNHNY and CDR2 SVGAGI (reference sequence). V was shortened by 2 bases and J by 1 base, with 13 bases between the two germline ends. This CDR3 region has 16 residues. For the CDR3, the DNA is TGTGCCAGCAGTTACGTGGGGCCCCGAGGCACAGATACGCAGTATTTT. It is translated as CASSYVGPRGTDTQYF.

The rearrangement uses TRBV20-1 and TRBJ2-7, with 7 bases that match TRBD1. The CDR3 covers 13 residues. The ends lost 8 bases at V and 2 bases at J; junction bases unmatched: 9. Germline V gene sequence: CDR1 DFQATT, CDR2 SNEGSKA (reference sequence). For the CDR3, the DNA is TGCAGTTCTATAAAACAGGGGACCTACGAGCAGTACTTC. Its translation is CSSIKQGTYEQYF.

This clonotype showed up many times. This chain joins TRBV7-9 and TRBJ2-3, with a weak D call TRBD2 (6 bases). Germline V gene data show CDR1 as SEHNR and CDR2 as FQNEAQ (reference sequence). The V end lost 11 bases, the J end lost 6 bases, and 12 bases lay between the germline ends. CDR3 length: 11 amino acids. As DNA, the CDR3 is TGTGCCGGGGAGGACAATGATACGCAGTATTTT. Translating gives CAGEDNDTQYF.

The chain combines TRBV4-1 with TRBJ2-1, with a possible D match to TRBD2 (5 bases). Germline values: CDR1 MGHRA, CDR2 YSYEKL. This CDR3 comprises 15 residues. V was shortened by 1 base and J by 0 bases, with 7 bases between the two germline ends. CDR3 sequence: CASSQGESSYNEQFF. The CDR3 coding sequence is TGCGCCAGCAGCCAAGGGGAGAGCTCCTACAATGAGCAGTTCTTC.

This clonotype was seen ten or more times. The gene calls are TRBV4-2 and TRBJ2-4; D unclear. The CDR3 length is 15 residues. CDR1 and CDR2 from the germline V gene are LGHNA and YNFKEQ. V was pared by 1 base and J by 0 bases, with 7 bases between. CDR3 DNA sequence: TGTGCCAGCAGCCAAGCCCCGGGAGCCAAAAACATTCAGTACTTC. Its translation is CASSQAPGAKNIQYF.

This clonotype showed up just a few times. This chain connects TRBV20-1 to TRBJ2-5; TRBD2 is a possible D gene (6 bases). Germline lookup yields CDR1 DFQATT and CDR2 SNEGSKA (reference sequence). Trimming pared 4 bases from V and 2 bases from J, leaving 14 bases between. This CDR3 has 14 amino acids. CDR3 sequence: CSATGIAVQETQYF. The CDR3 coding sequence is TGCAGTGCTACCGGTATAGCGGTACAAGAGACCCAGTACTTC.